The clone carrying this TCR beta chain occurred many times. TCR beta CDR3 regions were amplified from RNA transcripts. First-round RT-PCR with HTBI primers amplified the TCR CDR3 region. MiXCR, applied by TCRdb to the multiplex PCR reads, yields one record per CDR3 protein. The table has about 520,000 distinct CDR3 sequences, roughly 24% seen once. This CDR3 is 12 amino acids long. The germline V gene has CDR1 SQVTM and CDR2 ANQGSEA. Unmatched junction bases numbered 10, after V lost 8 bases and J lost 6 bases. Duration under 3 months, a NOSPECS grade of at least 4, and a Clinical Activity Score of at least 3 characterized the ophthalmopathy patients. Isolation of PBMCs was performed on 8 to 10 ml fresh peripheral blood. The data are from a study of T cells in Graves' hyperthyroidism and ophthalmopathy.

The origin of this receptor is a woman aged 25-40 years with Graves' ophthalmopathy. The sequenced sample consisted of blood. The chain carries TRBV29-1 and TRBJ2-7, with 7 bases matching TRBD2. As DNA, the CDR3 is TGCAGCACTATATGGGGAGGGAGCGAGCAGTACTTC. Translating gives CSTIWGGSEQYF.